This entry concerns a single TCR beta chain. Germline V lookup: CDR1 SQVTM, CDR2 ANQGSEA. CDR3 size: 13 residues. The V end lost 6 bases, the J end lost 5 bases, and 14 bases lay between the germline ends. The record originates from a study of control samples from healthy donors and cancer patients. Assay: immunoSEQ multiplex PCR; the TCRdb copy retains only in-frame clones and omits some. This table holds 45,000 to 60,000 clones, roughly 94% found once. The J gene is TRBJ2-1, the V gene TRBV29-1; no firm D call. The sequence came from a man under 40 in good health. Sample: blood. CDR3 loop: CSVASQVNNEQFF. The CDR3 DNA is TGCAGCGTCGCATCCCAGGTAAACAATGAGCAGTTCTTC.